Following are 3 T cell receptor beta chains from one sample sequenced in a study of OX40 agonist ivuxolimab in advanced cancers. Using immunoSEQ multiplex PCR, the repertoire was profiled, and TCRdb retains in-frame clones only, with some absent. The table lists over 80,000 clones, 88% of them singletons. Specimen: CD4+ or CD8+ T cells sorted from blood, collected in a trial of the OX40 agonist ivuxolimab. The receptor set was obtained from an adult with an advanced solid tumor such as melanoma, head and neck, liver or kidney cancer.

The V gene is TRBV9, the J gene TRBJ2-1, with 7 bases aligning to TRBD2. This CDR3 has 15 amino acids. Germline-derived CDR1 and CDR2 are SGDLS and YYNGEE. J was trimmed by 5 bases and V by 2 bases; bases with no gene match: 7. The CDR3 here is CASSVRTSDHNEQFF. The CDR3 region has the DNA TGTGCCAGCAGCGTCCGCACTAGCGACCACAATGAGCAGTTCTTC.

This chain uses TRBV19 with TRBJ2-3, with 8 bases fitting TRBD2. V dropped 7 bases and J dropped 0; count of bases not matched to a gene: 9. Germline-derived CDR1 and CDR2 are LNHDA and SQIVND (reference sequence). The CDR3 runs to 16 residues. The CDR3 region is CASTPRGGASTDTQYF. The CDR3 coding sequence is TGTGCCAGTACCCCACGGGGGGGAGCTAGCACAGATACGCAGTATTTT.

The CDR3, as DNA: TGTGCCAGCAGCCCACCTGGACTAGCGGGAAACCTAGGGCAGTACTTC. As protein: CASSPPGLAGNLGQYF. This chain uses TRBV7-9 with TRBJ2-7; 12 bases fit TRBD2. Trimming cost V 5 bases and J 9 bases; bases outside gene matches: 14. The CDR3 has 16 residues. Germline V CDR1 and CDR2: SEHNR, FQNEAQ (reference sequence).